The T cell receptor (beta chain) under discussion was sequenced for a study of OX40 agonist ivuxolimab in advanced cancers. Whole-study context: Enrolled patients in dose escalation had cancers that were hepatocellular carcinoma, melanoma, renal cell or head and neck cancer.

TCRdb keeps only in-frame clones here, not all; method: immunoSEQ multiplex PCR. Of 75,000 to 95,000 clones listed, about 90% are singletons. The ends lost 4 bases at V and 4 bases at J; junction bases unmatched: 7. CDR3 length equals 15 residues. CDR1 is SGHRS and CDR2 is YFSETQ in the germline V gene. With regard to this clone: The same CDR3 arises from other DNA sequences in this sample as well.

Source: CD4+ or CD8+ T cells sorted from blood, taken in a trial of the OX40 agonist ivuxolimab. The gene calls are TRBV5-1 and TRBJ1-5; 8 bases agree with TRBD1. The TCR was taken from an adult with an advanced solid tumor such as melanoma, head and neck, liver or kidney cancer. In DNA form, the CDR3 reads TGCGCCAGCAGCCCCGGACAGGGTGGGAATCAGCCCCAGCATTTT. Its translation is CASSPGQGGNQPQHF.